The source of this TCR beta chain is a study of human T cells and chemical hapten exposure. The wider study: Patch tests put 0.01% DPC on the upper back, and the results were checked at 6 days.

Points on this clonotype: Its target is unknown.

The CDR3 is made up of 16 amino acids. CDR1 and CDR2 (germline): SGHVS, FNYEAQ. Trimming took 2 bases from V and 0 from J, leaving 12 bases between them. Time point defined: patch test 1, 2 weeks after DPC sensitization. The treatment was: therapeutic diphenylcyclopropenone sensitization with weekly scalp DPC. TCRdb reanalysed the RACE reads using MiXCR and keeps one entry per CDR3 protein. The sample gives about 360,000 distinct CDR3 sequences, about 4.8% of which show up once; about 2.1% is in the top ten. Overall study findings and caveats: Healthy individuals' immune responses may differ from those of donors, who had alopecia. Expanded TCRs formed significantly more large CDR3 similarity clusters than controls.

This specimen was whole blood, taken in connection with sensitization to the hapten diphenylcyclopropenone (DPC). This TCR was recovered from a woman in her forties or fifties with alopecia areata. Some clones in this sample may be carry-over from other donors' samples. This chain connects TRBV7-6 to TRBJ2-3, with D perhaps given as TRBD1 or TRBD2 (6 bases each). CDR3 protein: CASSLSGGLSTDTQYF. CDR3 nucleotides: TGTGCCAGCAGCTTATCCGGGGGCCTTAGCACAGATACGCAGTATTTT.